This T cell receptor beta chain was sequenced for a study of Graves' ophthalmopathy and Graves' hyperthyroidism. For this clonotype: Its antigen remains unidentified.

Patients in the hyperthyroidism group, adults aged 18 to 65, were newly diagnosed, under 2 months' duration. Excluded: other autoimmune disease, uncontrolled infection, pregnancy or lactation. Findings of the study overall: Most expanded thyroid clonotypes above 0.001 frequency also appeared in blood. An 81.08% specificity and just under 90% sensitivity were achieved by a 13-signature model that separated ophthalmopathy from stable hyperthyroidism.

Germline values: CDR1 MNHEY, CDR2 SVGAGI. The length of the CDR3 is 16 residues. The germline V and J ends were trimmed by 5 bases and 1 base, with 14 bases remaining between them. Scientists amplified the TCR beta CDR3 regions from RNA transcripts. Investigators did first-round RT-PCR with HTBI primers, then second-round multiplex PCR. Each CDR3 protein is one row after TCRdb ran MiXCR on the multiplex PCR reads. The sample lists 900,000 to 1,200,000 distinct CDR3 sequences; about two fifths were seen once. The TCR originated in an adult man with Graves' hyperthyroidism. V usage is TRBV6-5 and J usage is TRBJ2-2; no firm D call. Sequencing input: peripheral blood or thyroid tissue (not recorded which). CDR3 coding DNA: TGTGCCAGCAGTCAGCAACCCGACGGGAACACCGGGGAGCTGTTTTTT. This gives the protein CASSQQPDGNTGELFF.